Sequencing of this TCR beta chain was carried out in a study of identical twins. Overall study results and limits: Models underestimated TCR alpha sharing (out-of-frame) in monozygotic twins.

About this clonotype itself: Its specificity is not known.

Deletions cut 0 bases from V and 0 bases from J, with 7 bases between. CDR3 length equals 15 residues. Per germline, CDR1 SGDLS and CDR2 YYNGEE. TCRdb ran MiXCR on the 5' RACE reads and lists one entry per CDR3 protein. The sample consists of about 470,000 distinct CDR3 sequences, 20% to 30% of them appearing once. The same data also contributed to another study, on T cells expressing NK-cell markers. Per that paper: As a fraction of CD8+ T cells, dominant NKG2C+ clonotypes reached about 1.0-7.5% in six or seven donors.

This receptor was obtained from a woman younger than 30 in good health. V usage is TRBV9 and J usage is TRBJ1-5, with D hard to call. Sequencing was performed on CD4+ T cells sorted from blood. CDR3 nucleotide sequence: TGTGCCAGCAGCGTAGACGGCTATAGCAATCAGCCCCAGCATTTT. Protein product: CASSVDGYSNQPQHF.